The 18 T cell receptor beta chains presented below share a single source sample, sequenced in a study of early T cells in non-severe SARS-CoV-2 infection. One entry per CDR3 protein results from TCRdb running MiXCR on the 5' RACE reads. The sample carries about 64,000 distinct CDR3 sequences, approximately 8.8% recorded once. This sample comprised whole blood, obtained at baseline. These TCRs come from an adult who was a healthcare worker with PCR-confirmed SARS-CoV-2 infection or an uninfected control (not recorded which).

There are many counts of this clonotype. The chain uses TRBV9 and TRBJ2-7; the D gene is possibly TRBD1 (5 bases). V lost 3 bases to trimming and J lost 3 bases, with 16 bases between them. The CDR3 runs to 15 residues. The germline CDR1 and CDR2 sequences are SGDLS and YYNGEE. The CDR3 nucleotides read TGTGCCAGCAGCGCCACGACAGAGCAGGGCTACGAGCAGTACTTC. Protein sequence: CASSATTEQGYEQYF.

The V call is TRBV5-1, the J call TRBJ2-5; a possible D gene is TRBD1 (6 bases). In germline, CDR1 is SGHRS, CDR2 YFSETQ. V was trimmed by 2 bases and J by 5 bases, leaving 13 bases between them. The length of the CDR3 is 14 residues. In DNA form, the CDR3 reads TGCGCCAGCAGCTTCCAGGGGAGACTGGAGACCCAGTACTTC. Its protein product is CASSFQGRLETQYF.

This rearrangement joins TRBV9 to TRBJ2-7, with TRBD2 matching over 8 bases. The length of the CDR3 is 14 residues. Losses at the gene ends were 2 bases for V and 5 bases for J; bases not matched to a gene: 6. CDR1 and CDR2 from the germline V gene are SGDLS and YYNGEE. The chain's CDR3 is CASSVGGRRDEQYF. CDR3 sequence (DNA): TGTGCCAGCAGCGTCGGCGGGAGGAGGGACGAGCAGTACTTC.

This clonotype was observed at least ten times. The chain employs TRBV20-1 and TRBJ2-2; possibly TRBD2 for D (5 bases). Germline assignment: CDR1 DFQATT and CDR2 SNEGSKA (reference sequence). The CDR3 contains 13 residues. The V and J ends lost 5 bases and 6 bases respectively, with 13 bases between them. The CDR3 loop is CSAPASLAGELFF. For the CDR3, the DNA is TGCAGTGCTCCGGCTAGCTTGGCCGGGGAGCTGTTTTTT.

This clonotype was counted only a few times. Sequence at one end of the junction differs from germline and may be a read error. The rearrangement uses TRBV7-9 and TRBJ2-5, with TRBD1 as a possible D gene (5 bases). Germline lookup yields CDR1 SEHNR and CDR2 FQNEAQ (reference sequence). The CDR3 spans 11 residues. The CDR3 region is CAGRVQETQYF. DNA of the CDR3: TGTGCCGGCAGGGTGCAAGAGACCCAGTACTTC.

This clonotype showed up just a few times. The chain links TRBV6-4 to TRBJ2-1; TRBD2 aligns across 7 bases. Unmatched junction bases numbered 5, after V lost 2 bases and J lost 4 bases. This CDR3 comprises 15 residues. Germline CDR1 reads MRHNA; CDR2 reads SNTAGT. Written as DNA, the CDR3 is TGTGCCAGCAGTGACGCGGGGGACCCGTACAATGAGCAGTTCTTC. Translating it yields CASSDAGDPYNEQFF.

V usage is TRBV7-9 and J usage is TRBJ2-7; TRBD1 might be the D (6 bases). The CDR3 is made up of 16 amino acids. Deletions cut 4 bases from V and 4 bases from J, with 20 bases between. From germline, CDR1 is SEHNR and CDR2 FQNEAQ (reference sequence). The DNA of the CDR3 is TGTGCCAGCAGCTCATCGGACCAGACAGGTCTTTACGAGCAGTACTTC. It specifies CASSSSDQTGLYEQYF.

This clonotype came up many times. The chain couples TRBV29-1 to TRBJ2-5, with TRBD2 as a possible D gene (7 bases). Germline V gene data show CDR1 as SQVTM and CDR2 as ANQGSEA. The CDR3 extends over 13 amino acids. Trimming left V 7 bases short and J 5 bases short, with 17 bases between. CDR3 bases: TGCAGCGCCATCCGGGGGGCAGGGGAGACCCAGTACTTC. Amino acid sequence: CSAIRGAGETQYF.

This clonotype has only a few counts. The chain uses TRBV6-5 and TRBJ2-4, with TRBD2 identical over 9 bases. Germline CDR1 MNHEY, CDR2 SVGAGI. V lost 4 bases and J lost 7; bases outside the gene matches: 8. This CDR3 region has 15 residues. As DNA, the CDR3 is TGTGCCAGCAGTTCGGCGGGAGGGCTCGGGAACATTCAGTACTTC. This encodes CASSSAGGLGNIQYF.

Details on this clonotype: Since a much larger clone is just one base distant, this may be a read error. The chain joins TRBV11-2 to TRBJ2-1; D call uncertain. This CDR3 is built from 12 residues. The V end was cut by 1 base, the J end by 9 bases, with 7 bases between. Germline CDR1 SGHAT, CDR2 FQNNGV. In DNA form, the CDR3 reads TGTGCCAGCAGCTTAGTTATGAGTGAGCAGTTCTTC. Its protein is CASSLVMSEQFF.

This clonotype was observed many times. The chain joins TRBV5-4 to TRBJ1-3; D unresolved. Germline lookup yields CDR1 SGHNT and CDR2 YYREEE (reference sequence). The length of the CDR3 is 16 residues. The germline V and J ends were trimmed by 4 bases and 4 bases, with 18 bases remaining between them. The CDR3 DNA reads TGTGCCAGCAGCCGTATCGTGTCCGGGGAGGGAAACACCATATATTTT. It is translated as CASSRIVSGEGNTIYF.

This clonotype was counted only a few times. This sequence joins TRBV6-2 or TRBV6-3 and TRBJ2-1; the D gene is possibly TRBD2 (6 bases). CDR1 is MNHEY and CDR2 is SVGEGT in the germline V gene. The CDR3 has 14 amino acids. The V end was cut by 7 bases, the J end by 8 bases, with 18 bases between. The CDR3 nucleotides read TGTGCCAGCACCACTGGGGACTTCGAGTATGAGCAGTTCTTC. Protein: CASTTGDFEYEQFF.

This clonotype was seen more than once but under ten times. The chain has TRBV5-5 and TRBJ2-5, with no clear D. V lost 4 bases and J lost 1, with 14 bases in between. The CDR3 has 15 amino acids. Per germline, CDR1 SGHKS and CDR2 YYEKEE (reference sequence). The CDR3 nucleotides are TGTGCCAGCAGCCCCGGTTATACATTCCAAGAGACCCAGTACTTC. It specifies CASSPGYTFQETQYF. Using reference TRBV5-5 and TRBJ2-5 for the parts outside the CDR3, the full variable domain is DAGVTQSPTHLIKTRGQQVTLRCSPISGHKSVSWYQQVLGQGPQFIFQYYEKEERGRGNFPDRFSARQFPNYSSELNVNALLLGDSALYLCASSPGYTFQETQYFGPGTRLLVL.

This clonotype was counted many times. V is TRBV9 and J is TRBJ2-1; no clear D gene. The CDR3 has 14 amino acids. Trimming shortened V by 0 bases and J by 9 bases, and 13 bases separated the two germline ends. Germline V gene lookup returns CDR1 SGDLS and CDR2 YYNGEE. The CDR3 DNA follows: TGTGCCAGCAGCGTAGAGTCTAGATGGAGTGAGCAGTTCTTC. The encoded protein is CASSVESRWSEQFF.

This clonotype showed up just a few times. The CDR3 DNA follows: TGCAGTGCCCGGGACTTTCCGCGCACAGATACGCAGTATTTT. As protein: CSARDFPRTDTQYF. This chain uses TRBV20-1 with TRBJ2-3; maybe TRBD2 (6 bases). Germline V gene data show CDR1 as DFQATT and CDR2 as SNEGSKA (reference sequence). The V gene lost 6 bases and the J gene lost 1 base, with 14 bases spanning the gap. The CDR3 runs to 14 residues.

V usage is TRBV4-1 and J usage is TRBJ2-1; D might be TRBD1 (6 bases). The germline V and J ends were trimmed by 4 bases and 4 bases, with 11 bases remaining between them. Germline V gives CDR1 MGHRA, CDR2 YSYEKL. The CDR3 is 14 residues long. The CDR3 DNA reads TGCGCCAGCAGCCGCGACAGGATATACAATGAGCAGTTCTTC. Its translation: CASSRDRIYNEQFF.

The gene calls are TRBV3-1 and TRBJ1-1; D gene uncertain. Germline V gene lookup returns CDR1 LGHDT and CDR2 YNNKEL (reference sequence). V gave up 4 bases and J gave up 6 bases, with 12 bases separating them. CDR3 length equals 13 residues. CDR3 bases: TGTGCCAGCAGCCGGCTGGAGCGGCCTGAAGCTTTCTTT. As protein: CASSRLERPEAFF.

This clonotype was seen repeatedly, ten times or more. The V gene is TRBV3-1, the J gene TRBJ2-7, with 12 bases aligning to TRBD2. The V gene's germline CDR1 is LGHDT and CDR2 YNNKEL (reference sequence). Trimming took 4 bases from V and 0 from J; bases not matched to a gene: 10. CDR3 length equals 18 residues. CDR3 nucleotides: TGTGCCAGCAGCCTGCGACGGCTAGCGGGAGGGGGCTCCTACGAGCAGTACTTC. Translating gives CASSLRRLAGGGSYEQYF.